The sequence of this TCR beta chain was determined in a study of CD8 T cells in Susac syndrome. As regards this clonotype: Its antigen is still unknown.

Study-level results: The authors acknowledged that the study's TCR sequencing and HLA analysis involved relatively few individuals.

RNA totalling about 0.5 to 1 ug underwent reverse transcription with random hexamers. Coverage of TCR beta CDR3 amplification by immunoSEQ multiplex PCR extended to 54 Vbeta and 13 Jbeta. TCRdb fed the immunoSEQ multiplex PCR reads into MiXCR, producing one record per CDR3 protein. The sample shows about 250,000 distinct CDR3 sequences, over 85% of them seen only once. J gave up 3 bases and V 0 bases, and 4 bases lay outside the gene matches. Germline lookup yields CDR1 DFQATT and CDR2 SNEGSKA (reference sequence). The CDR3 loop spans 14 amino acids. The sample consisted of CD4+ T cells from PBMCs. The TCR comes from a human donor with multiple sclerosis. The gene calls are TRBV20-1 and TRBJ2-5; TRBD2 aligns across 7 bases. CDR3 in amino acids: CSARDVTSEETQYF. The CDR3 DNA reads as TGCAGTGCTAGAGATGTTACTAGCGAAGAGACCCAGTACTTC.